These 7 T cell receptor beta chains originate from one sample sequenced in a study of blood T cell repertoires in COVID-19. The table came from immunoSEQ multiplex PCR; TCRdb's copy has only in-frame clones and leaves some out. The table lists approximately 230,000 clones, about four fifths of them singletons, with 7.5% to 10% in the top ten. Source material: peripheral blood. The receptor set was obtained from an elderly man with acute or convalescent COVID-19.

The rearrangement links TRBV28 to TRBJ1-1; 7 nucleotides agree with TRBD1. Per germline, CDR1 MDHEN and CDR2 SYDVKM. The CDR3 totals 19 residues. J was trimmed by 1 base and V by 4 bases; bases with no gene match: 18. The CDR3 sequence is CASSSRYGQVERGNTEAFF. The CDR3 DNA sequence: TGTGCCAGCAGTTCAAGATACGGACAGGTAGAAAGGGGGAACACTGAAGCTTTCTTT.

Only one count was recorded for this clone. V and J are TRBV2 and TRBJ2-1; a possible D gene is TRBD1 (6 bases). The V and J ends lost 7 bases and 4 bases respectively, with 11 bases between them. This CDR3 spans 13 amino acids. Germline assignment: CDR1 SNHLY and CDR2 FYNNEI. Here the CDR3 DNA reads TGTGCCAGCACCAGGACAGTATACAATGAGCAGTTCTTC. Translation gives CASTRTVYNEQFF.

This clone was detected a few times. V usage is TRBV4-1 and J usage is TRBJ2-4, with 7 bases matching TRBD2. Germline V gene data show CDR1 as MGHRA and CDR2 as YSYEKL. V was pared by 0 bases and J by 0 bases, with 11 bases of the junction left unmatched. This CDR3 spans 19 amino acids. CDR3 DNA sequence: TGCGCCAGCAGCCAAGATGCAGCGGGGTTACTTCTAGCCAAAAACATTCAGTACTTC. Protein product: CASSQDAAGLLLAKNIQYF.

The rearrangement links TRBV27 to TRBJ1-2; D unclear. V was clipped by 3 bases and J by 4 bases, with 18 bases between them. The CDR3 loop spans 16 amino acids. The germline V gene has CDR1 MNHEY and CDR2 SMNVEV (reference sequence). Here the CDR3 DNA reads TGTGCCAGCAGTTTGAGTCCCACCGGGGTTGGCTATGGCTACACCTTC. This sequence encodes CASSLSPTGVGYGYTF.

This clone was recorded a few times. This chain joins TRBV5-5 and TRBJ1-6, with D hard to call. V was trimmed by 0 bases and J by 7 bases, leaving 8 bases between them. CDR3 size: 14 residues. Germline V CDR1 and CDR2: SGHKS, YYEKEE (reference sequence). The CDR3 sequence: CASSLVSVNSPLHF. CDR3 sequence (DNA): TGTGCCAGCAGCTTGGTGTCAGTCAATTCACCCCTCCACTTT.

This chain connects TRBV5-5 to TRBJ1-6; a weak D match, TRBD1 (5 bases). The V gene's germline CDR1 is SGHKS and CDR2 YYEKEE (reference sequence). The CDR3 spans 14 residues. Trimming pared 4 bases from V and 7 bases from J, leaving 12 bases between. CDR3 amino acids: CASSRGTGNSPLHF. The CDR3 DNA reads TGTGCCAGCAGCCGGGGGACGGGAAATTCACCCCTCCACTTT.

This clone has more than one count but fewer than ten. This sequence joins TRBV28 and TRBJ1-6, with TRBD1 matching 9 bases. The germline gives CDR1 MDHEN, CDR2 SYDVKM. Trimming at V came to 1 base and at J to 9 bases, leaving 4 bases not matched to a gene. The CDR3 length is 15 residues. The CDR3 DNA follows: TGTGCCAGCAGTTTATTTCGGACAGGGGTTTCACCCCTCCACTTT. Its translation is CASSLFRTGVSPLHF.